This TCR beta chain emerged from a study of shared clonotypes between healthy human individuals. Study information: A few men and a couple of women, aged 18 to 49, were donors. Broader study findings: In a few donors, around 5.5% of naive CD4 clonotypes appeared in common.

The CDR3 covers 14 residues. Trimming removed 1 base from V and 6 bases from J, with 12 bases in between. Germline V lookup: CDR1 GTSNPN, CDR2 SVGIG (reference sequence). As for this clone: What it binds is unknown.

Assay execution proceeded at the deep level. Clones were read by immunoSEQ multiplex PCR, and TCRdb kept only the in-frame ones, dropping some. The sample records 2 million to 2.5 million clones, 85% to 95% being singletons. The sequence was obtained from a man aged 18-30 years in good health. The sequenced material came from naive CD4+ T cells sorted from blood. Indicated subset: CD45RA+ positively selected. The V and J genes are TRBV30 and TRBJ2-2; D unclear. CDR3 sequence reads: CAWSALTFSGELFF. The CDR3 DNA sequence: TGTGCCTGGAGTGCCCTTACATTCTCCGGGGAGCTGTTTTTT.